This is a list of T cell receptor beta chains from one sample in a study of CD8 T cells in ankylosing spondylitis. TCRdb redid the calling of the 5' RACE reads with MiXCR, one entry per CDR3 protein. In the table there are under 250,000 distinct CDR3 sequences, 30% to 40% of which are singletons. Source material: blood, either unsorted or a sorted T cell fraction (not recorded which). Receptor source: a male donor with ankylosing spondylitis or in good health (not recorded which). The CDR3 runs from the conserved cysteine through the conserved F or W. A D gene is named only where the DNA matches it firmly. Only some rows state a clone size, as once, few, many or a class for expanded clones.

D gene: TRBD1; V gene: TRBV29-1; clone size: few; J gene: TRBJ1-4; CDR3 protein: CSVDGDRGGEKLFF; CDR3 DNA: TGCAGCGTTGATGGTGACAGGGGTGGTGAAAAACTGTTTTTT
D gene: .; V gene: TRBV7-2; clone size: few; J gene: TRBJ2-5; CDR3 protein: CASSLPLGPEDF; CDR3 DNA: TGTGCCAGCAGCTTACCGTTGGGCCCCGAGGACTTC
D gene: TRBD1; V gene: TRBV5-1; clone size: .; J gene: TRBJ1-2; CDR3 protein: CATIGQGVHGYTF; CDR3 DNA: TGCGCCACCATAGGTCAGGGGGTCCATGGCTACACCTTC
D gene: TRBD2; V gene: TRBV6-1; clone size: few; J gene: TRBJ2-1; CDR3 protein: CASSRGTSGTNEQFF; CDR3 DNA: TGTGCCAGCAGCCGCGGGACTAGCGGGACCAATGAGCAGTTCTTC
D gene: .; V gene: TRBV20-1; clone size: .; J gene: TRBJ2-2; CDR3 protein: CSAAPGTTGELFF; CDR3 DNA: TGCAGTGCGGCCCCGGGCACCACCGGGGAGCTGTTTTTT
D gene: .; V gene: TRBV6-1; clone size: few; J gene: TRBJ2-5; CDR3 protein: CASSEDYPRETQYF; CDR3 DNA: TGTGCCAGCAGTGAAGACTACCCTAGAGAGACCCAGTACTTC
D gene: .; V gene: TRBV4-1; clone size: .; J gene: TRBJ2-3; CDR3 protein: CASSTRDDQDTQYF; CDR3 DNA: TGCGCCAGCAGCACCCGGGACGATCAAGATACGCAGTATTTT
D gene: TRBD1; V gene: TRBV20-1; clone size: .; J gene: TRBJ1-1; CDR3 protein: CSARDRQGIMNTEAFF; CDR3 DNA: TGCAGTGCTAGAGACCGACAGGGGATCATGAACACTGAAGCTTTCTTT
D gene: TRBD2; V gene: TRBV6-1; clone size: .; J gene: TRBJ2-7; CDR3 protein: CASRDYGSLSSGYEQYF; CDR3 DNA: TGTGCCAGCAGGGATTACGGGTCCCTTTCTAGCGGCTACGAGCAGTACTTC
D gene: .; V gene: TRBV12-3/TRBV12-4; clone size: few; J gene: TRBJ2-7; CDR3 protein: CASSPSPPLSEQYF; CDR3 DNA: TGTGCCAGCAGTCCGAGCCCCCCGTTGAGCGAGCAGTACTTC
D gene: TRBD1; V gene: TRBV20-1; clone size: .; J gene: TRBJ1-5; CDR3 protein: CSARAQGVGNQPQHF; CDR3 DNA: TGCAGTGCTAGAGCACAGGGGGTAGGAAATCAGCCCCAGCATTTT
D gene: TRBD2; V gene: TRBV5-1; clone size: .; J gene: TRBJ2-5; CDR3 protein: CASSVTSVLQETQYF; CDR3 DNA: TGCGCCAGCAGCGTGACTAGCGTATTACAAGAGACCCAGTACTTC
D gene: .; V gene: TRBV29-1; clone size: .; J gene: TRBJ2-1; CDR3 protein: CSVSSGASEQFF; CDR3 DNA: TGCAGCGTTTCCAGTGGGGCAAGTGAGCAGTTCTTC
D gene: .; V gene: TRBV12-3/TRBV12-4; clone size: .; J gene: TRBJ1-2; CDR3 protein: CASSPGNSGYTF; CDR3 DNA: TGTGCCAGCAGCCCTGGAAATTCGGGCTACACCTTC
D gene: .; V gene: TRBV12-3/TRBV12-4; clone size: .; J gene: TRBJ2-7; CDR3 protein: CASSSTVPEQYF; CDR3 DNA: TGTGCCAGCAGTTCAACAGTACCAGAGCAGTACTTC
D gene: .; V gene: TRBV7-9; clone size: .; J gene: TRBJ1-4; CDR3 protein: CASSPQGANEKLFF; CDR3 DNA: TGTGCCAGCAGCCCACAGGGCGCTAATGAAAAACTGTTTTTT
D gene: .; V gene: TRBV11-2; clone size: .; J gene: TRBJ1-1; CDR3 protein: CASTPNGRTEAFF; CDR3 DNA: TGTGCCAGCACCCCCAACGGGCGCACTGAAGCTTTCTTT
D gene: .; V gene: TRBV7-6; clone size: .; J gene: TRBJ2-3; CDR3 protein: CASSLREDTQYF; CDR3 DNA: TGTGCCAGCAGCCTCAGGGAAGATACGCAGTATTTT
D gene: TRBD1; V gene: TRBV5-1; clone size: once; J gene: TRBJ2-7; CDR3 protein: CASSPTGVPYEQYF; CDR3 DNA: TGCGCCAGCAGCCCCACAGGGGTACCCTACGAGCAGTACTTC
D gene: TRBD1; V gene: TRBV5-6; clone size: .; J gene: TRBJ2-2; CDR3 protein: CASSLFRDSPNTGELFF; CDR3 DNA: TGTGCCAGCAGCCTGTTCCGGGACAGCCCGAACACCGGGGAGCTGTTTTTT
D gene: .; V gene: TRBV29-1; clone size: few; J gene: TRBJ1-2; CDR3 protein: CSALSGYGGYTF; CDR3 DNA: TGCAGCGCCTTGTCAGGGTATGGTGGCTACACCTTC
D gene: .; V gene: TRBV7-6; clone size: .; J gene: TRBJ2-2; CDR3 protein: CASSLAHGRTGELFF; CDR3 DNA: TGTGCCAGCAGCTTAGCGCACGGTAGAACCGGGGAGCTGTTTTTT
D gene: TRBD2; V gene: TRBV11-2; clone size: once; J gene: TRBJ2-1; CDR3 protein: CASRTLAGGLRNEQFF; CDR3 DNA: TGTGCCAGCAGGACCTTAGCGGGGGGCCTAAGAAATGAGCAGTTCTTC
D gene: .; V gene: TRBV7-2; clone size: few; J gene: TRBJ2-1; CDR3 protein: CASSLGWYSSYNEQFF; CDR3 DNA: TGTGCCAGCAGCTTAGGATGGTATAGCTCCTACAATGAGCAGTTCTTC
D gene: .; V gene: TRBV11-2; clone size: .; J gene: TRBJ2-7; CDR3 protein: CASSLHWLAPGYEQYF; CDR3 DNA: TGTGCCAGCAGCTTACATTGGCTAGCGCCTGGCTACGAGCAGTACTTC
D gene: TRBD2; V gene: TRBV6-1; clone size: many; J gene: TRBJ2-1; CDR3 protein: CASSRGGYNEQFF; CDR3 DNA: TGTGCCAGCAGCCGGGGGGGATACAATGAGCAGTTCTTC
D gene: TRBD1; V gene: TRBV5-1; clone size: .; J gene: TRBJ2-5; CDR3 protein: CASSTGGTGIQETQYF; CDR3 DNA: TGCGCCAGCAGCACGGGCGGGACAGGGATCCAAGAGACCCAGTACTTC
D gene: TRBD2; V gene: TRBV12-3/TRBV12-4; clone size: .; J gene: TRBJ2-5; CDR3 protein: CASSSGTSGGLQETQYF; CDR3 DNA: TGTGCCAGCAGCTCCGGGACTAGCGGGGGCCTACAAGAGACCCAGTACTTC
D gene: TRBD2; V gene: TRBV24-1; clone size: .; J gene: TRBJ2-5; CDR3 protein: CATSESRGGAPETQYF; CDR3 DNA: TGTGCCACCAGTGAATCTCGCGGGGGGGCCCCGGAGACCCAGTACTTC
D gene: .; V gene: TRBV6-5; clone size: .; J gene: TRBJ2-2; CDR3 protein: CASSYSRAGELFF; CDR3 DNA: TGTGCCAGCAGTTACTCGAGGGCCGGTGAGCTGTTTTTT
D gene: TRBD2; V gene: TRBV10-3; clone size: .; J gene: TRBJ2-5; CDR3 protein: CAISGGEGETQYF; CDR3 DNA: TGTGCCATCAGTGGCGGGGAGGGAGAGACCCAGTACTTC
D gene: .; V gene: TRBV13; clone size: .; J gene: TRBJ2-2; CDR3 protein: CASSLQLSSFSGELFF; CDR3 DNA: TGTGCCAGCAGCTTACAACTCAGCTCGTTTTCTGGGGAGCTGTTTTTT
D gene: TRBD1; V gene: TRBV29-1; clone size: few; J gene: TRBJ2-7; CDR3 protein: CSVSGTGVGEQYF; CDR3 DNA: TGCAGCGTGTCCGGGACAGGGGTAGGCGAGCAGTACTTC
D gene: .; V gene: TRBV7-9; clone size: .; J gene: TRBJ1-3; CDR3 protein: CASSLAMGTSGNTIYF; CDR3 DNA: TGTGCCAGCAGCTTAGCAATGGGGACCTCTGGAAACACCATATATTTT
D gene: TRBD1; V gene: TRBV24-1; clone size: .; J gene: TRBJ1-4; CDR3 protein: CATSDRRQGEKLFF; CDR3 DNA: TGTGCCACCAGTGACCGTAGACAGGGAGAAAAACTGTTTTTT
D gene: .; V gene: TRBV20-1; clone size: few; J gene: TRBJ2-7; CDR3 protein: CSARDAPGRPILEQYF; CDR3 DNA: TGCAGTGCTAGAGACGCGCCCGGGCGTCCGATCTTGGAGCAGTACTTC
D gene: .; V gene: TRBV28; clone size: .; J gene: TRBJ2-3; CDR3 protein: CASSLENRDGTDTQYF; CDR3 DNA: TGTGCCAGCAGTTTAGAAAACAGGGATGGCACAGATACGCAGTATTTT
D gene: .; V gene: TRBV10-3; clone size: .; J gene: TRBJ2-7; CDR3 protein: CAISESHEQYF; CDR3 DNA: TGTGCCATCAGTGAGTCCCACGAGCAGTACTTC
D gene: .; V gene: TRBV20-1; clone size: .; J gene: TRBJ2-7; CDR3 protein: CSARDRAVYEQYF; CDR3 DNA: TGCAGTGCTCGGGATCGGGCGGTCTACGAGCAGTACTTC
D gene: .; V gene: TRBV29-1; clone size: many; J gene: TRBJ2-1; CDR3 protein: CSVEEGFYGSYNEQFF; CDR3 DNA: TGCAGCGTTGAAGAGGGGTTTTATGGGTCCTACAATGAGCAGTTCTTC
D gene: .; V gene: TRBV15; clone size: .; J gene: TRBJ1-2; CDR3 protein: CATSRGTVRGYTF; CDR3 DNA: TGTGCCACCAGCAGAGGGACAGTTCGAGGCTACACCTTC
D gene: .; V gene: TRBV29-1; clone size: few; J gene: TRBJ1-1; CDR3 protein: CSVETLNTEAFF; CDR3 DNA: TGCAGCGTTGAGACACTTAACACTGAAGCTTTCTTT
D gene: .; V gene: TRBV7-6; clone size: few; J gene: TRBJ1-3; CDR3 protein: CASSSTRGRGGNTIYF; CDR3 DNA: TGTGCCAGCAGCTCCACGAGGGGCCGAGGTGGAAACACCATATATTTT
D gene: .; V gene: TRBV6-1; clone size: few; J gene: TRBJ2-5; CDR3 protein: CASRAPGQETQYF; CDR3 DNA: TGTGCCAGCAGGGCGCCAGGACAAGAGACCCAGTACTTC